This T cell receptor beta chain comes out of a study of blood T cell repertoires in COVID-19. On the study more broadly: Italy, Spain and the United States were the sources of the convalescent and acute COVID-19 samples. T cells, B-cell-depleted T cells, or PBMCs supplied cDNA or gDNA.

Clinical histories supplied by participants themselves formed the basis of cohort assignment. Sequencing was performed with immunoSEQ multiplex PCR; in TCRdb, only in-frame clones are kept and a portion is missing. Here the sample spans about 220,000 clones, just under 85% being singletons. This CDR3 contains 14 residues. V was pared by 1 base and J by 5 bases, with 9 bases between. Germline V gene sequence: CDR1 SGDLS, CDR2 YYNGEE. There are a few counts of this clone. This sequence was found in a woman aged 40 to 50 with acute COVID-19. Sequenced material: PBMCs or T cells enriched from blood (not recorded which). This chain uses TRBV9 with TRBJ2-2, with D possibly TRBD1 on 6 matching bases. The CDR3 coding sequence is TGTGCCAGCAGCGTACTACAGGGAACCGGGGAGCTGTTTTTT. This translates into CASSVLQGTGELFF.